This TCR beta chain was captured in a study of read filtering for tumor transcriptome and immune sequencing. For the study at large: Per sample, TCR-region reads ranged about 3.5 to 11 million by IR-seq, about 80 to 1,400 by RNA-seq. General study results and limits: In IR-seq, single-read clonotypes were 70% to 85% of clonotypes but around 3.4% of reads. This fraction held mixed bone marrow immune cells after CD138-negative sorting.

Sampling of bone marrow took place during active disease in every patient. As to this clonotype: Its cognate antigen is unknown. Since a much larger clone is just one base distant, this may be a read error.

From germline, CDR1 is DFQATT and CDR2 SNEGSKA (reference sequence). This CDR3 comprises 15 residues. V was cut by 3 bases and J by 0 bases, with 12 bases left in between. This library used 300 to 450 ng RNA and molecular barcoded adaptors spanning alpha/delta and beta/gamma chains. TCRdb called the reads again in MiXCR, with one record for every CDR3 protein. The repertoire has 100,000 to 150,000 distinct CDR3 sequences, roughly an eighth of them found once; the top ten carry 7.5% to 9.5%. This chain uses TRBV20-1 with TRBJ1-5; maybe TRBD1 (5 bases). The sequenced sample was a population of CD138-negative cells sorted from bone marrow. The TCR originated in a donor aged 40 or over with multiple myeloma. This chain's CDR3 is CSASTGAASNQPQHF. The CDR3 nucleotides read TGCAGTGCTAGTACCGGGGCAGCTAGCAATCAGCCCCAGCATTTT.